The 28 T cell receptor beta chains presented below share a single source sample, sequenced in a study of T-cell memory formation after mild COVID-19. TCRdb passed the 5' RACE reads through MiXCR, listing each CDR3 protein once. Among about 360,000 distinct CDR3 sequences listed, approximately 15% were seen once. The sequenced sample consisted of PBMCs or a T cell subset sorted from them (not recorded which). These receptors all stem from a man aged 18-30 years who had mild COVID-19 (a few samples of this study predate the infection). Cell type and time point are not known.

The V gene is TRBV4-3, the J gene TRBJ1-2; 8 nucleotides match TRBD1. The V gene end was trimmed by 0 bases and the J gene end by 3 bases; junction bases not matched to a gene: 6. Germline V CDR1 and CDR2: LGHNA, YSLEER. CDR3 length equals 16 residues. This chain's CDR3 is CASSQDSQGADYGYTF. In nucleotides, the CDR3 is TGCGCCAGCAGCCAAGATTCCCAGGGGGCGGACTATGGCTACACCTTC.

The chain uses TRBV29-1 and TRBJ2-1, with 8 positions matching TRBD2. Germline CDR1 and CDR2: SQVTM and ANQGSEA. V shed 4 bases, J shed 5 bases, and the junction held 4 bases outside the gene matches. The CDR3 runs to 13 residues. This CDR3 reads CSVGTSRDNEQFF. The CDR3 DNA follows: TGCAGCGTTGGGACTAGCCGAGACAATGAGCAGTTCTTC.

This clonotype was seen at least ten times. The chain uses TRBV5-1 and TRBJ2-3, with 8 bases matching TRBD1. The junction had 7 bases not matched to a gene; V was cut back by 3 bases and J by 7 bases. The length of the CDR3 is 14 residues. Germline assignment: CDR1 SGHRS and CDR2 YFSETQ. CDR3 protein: CASSSGGDGYTQYF. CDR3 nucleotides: TGCGCCAGCAGCTCAGGGGGCGACGGTTATACGCAGTATTTT.

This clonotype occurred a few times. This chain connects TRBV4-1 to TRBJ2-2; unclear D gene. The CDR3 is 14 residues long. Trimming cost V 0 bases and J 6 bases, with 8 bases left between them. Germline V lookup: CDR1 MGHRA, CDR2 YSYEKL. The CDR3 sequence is CASSQEIAPGELFF. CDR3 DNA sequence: TGCGCCAGCAGCCAAGAGATAGCCCCCGGGGAGCTGTTTTTT.

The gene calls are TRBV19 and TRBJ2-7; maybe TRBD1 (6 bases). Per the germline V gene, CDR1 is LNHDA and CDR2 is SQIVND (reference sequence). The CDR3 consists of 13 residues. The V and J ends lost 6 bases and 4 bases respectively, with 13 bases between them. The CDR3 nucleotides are TGTGCCAGTAGCGGCCTACAGGGATACGAGCAGTACTTC. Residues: CASSGLQGYEQYF. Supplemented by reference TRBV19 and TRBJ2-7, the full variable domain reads DGGITQSPKYLFRKEGQNVTLSCEQNLNHDAMYWYRQDPGQGLRLIYYSQIVNDFQKGDIAEGYSVSREKKESFPLTVTSAQKNPTAFYLCASSGLQGYEQYFGPGTRLTVT.

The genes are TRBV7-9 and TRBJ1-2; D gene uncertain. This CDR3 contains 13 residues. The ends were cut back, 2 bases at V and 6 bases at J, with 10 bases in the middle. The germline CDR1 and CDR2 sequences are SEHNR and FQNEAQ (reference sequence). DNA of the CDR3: TGTGCCAGCAGCTTAAGGTCCGAAGATGGCTACACCTTC. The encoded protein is CASSLRSEDGYTF. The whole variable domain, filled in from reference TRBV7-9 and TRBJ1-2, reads DTGVSQNPRHKITKRGQNVTFRCDPISEHNRLYWYRQTLGQGPEFLTYFQNEAQLEKSRLLSDRFSAERPKGSFSTLEIQRTEQGDSAMYLCASSLRSEDGYTFGSGTRLTVV.

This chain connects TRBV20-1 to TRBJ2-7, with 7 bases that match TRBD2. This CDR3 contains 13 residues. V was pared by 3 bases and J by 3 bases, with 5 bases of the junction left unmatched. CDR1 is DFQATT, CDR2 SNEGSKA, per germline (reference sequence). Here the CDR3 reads CSASGTSDYEQYF. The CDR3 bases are TGCAGTGCTAGTGGTACTAGCGACTACGAGCAGTACTTC.

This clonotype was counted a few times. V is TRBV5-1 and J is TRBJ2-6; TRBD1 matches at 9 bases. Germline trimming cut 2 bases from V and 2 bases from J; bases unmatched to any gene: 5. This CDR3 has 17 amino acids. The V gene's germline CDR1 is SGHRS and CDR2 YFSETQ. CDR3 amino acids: CASSLGDRAAGANVLTF. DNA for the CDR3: TGCGCCAGCAGCTTAGGGGACAGGGCAGCTGGGGCCAACGTCCTGACTTTC.

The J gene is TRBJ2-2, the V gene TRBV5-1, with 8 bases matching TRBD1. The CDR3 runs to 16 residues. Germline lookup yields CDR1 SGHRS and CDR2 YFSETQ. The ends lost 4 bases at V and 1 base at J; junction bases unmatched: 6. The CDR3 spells CASSGPGTGNTGELFF. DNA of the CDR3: TGCGCCAGCAGCGGACCCGGGACAGGGAACACCGGGGAGCTGTTTTTT.

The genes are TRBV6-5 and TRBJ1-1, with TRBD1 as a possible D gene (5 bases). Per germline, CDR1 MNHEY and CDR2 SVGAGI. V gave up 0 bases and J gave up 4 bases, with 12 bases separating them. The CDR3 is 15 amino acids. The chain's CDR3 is CASSYSQGRGTEAFF. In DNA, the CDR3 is TGTGCCAGCAGTTACTCGCAGGGAAGGGGCACTGAAGCTTTCTTT.

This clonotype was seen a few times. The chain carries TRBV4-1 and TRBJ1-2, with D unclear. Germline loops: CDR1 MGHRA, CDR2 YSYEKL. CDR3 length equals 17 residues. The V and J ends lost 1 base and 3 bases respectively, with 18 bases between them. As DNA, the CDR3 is TGCGCCAGCAGCCAAGGGTTGTGGGGTTCAAGCTACTATGGCTACACCTTC. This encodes CASSQGLWGSSYYGYTF.

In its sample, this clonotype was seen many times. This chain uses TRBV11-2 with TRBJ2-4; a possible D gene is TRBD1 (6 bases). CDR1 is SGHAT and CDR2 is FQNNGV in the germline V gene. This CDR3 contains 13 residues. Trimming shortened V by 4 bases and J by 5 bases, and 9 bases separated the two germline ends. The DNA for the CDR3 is TGTGCCAGCAGCTCTGGGACACAAAACATTCAGTACTTC. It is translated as CASSSGTQNIQYF.

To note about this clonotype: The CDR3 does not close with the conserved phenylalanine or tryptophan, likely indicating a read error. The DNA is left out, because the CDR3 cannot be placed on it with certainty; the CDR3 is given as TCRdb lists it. The CDR3 spells CASSQDTRGQPEKI. The chain employs TRBV4-2 and TRBJ1-1. From germline, CDR1 is LGHNA and CDR2 YNFKEQ. The CDR3 contains 14 residues when both ends are counted.

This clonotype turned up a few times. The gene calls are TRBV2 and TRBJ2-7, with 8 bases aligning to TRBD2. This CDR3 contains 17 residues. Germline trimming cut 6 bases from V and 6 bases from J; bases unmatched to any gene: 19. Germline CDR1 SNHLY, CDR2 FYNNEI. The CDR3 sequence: CASRGEGLASWVVEQYF. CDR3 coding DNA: TGTGCCAGCAGGGGCGAAGGACTAGCCTCCTGGGTAGTCGAGCAGTACTTC.

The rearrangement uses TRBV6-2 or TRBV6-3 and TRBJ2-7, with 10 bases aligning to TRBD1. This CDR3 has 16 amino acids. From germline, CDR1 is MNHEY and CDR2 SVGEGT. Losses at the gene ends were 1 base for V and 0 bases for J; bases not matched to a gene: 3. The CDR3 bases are TGTGCCAGCAGTTACTTGACAGGGGGCATCTCCTACGAGCAGTACTTC. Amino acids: CASSYLTGGISYEQYF.

The CDR3 region is CACARATDSYEQYF. CDR3 coding DNA: TGTGCCTGCGCCCGGGCCACCGATTCCTACGAGCAGTACTTC. The chain employs TRBV6-2 or TRBV6-3 and TRBJ2-7, with D unclear. Germline lookup yields CDR1 MNHEY and CDR2 SVGEGT. CDR3 size: 14 residues. Trimming took 11 bases from V and 1 from J, leaving 18 bases between them.

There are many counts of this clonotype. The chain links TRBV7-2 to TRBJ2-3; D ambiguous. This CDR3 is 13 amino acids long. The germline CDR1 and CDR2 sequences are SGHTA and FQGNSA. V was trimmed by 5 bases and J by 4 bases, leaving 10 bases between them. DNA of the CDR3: TGTGCCAGCAGCCCTTTGGCCGCAGATACGCAGTATTTT. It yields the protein CASSPLAADTQYF.

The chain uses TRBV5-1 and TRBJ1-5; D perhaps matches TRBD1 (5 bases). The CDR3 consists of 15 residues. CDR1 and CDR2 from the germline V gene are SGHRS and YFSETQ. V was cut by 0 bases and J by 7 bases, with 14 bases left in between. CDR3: CASSLGPGTRQPQHF. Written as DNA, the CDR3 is TGCGCCAGCAGCTTGGGTCCAGGGACCCGCCAGCCCCAGCATTTT. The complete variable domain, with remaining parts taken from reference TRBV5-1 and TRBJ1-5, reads KAGVTQTPRYLIKTRGQQVTLSCSPISGHRSVSWYQQTPGQGLQFLFEYFSETQRNKGNFPGRFSGRQFSNSRSEMNVSTLELGDSALYLCASSLGPGTRQPQHFGDGTRLSIL.

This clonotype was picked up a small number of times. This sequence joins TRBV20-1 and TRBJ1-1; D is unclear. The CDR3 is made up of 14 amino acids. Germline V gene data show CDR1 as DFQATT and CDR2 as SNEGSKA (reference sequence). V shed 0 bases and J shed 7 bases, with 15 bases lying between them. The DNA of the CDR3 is TGCAGTGCTAGAGATCCTAGGGCGGATAGTGAAGCTTTCTTT. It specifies CSARDPRADSEAFF.

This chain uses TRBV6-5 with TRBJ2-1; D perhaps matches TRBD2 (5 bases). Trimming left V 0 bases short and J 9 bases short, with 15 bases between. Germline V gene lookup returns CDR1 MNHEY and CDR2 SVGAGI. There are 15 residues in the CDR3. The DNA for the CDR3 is TGTGCCAGCAGTTACTCCGAGGACCCGGGATTTGAGCAGTTCTTC. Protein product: CASSYSEDPGFEQFF.

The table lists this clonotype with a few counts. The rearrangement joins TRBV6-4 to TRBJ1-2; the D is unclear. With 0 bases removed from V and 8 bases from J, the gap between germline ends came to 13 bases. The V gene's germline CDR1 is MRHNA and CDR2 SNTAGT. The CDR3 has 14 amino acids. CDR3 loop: CASSDSGIAWGYTF. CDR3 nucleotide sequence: TGTGCCAGCAGTGACTCGGGGATTGCGTGGGGCTACACCTTC.

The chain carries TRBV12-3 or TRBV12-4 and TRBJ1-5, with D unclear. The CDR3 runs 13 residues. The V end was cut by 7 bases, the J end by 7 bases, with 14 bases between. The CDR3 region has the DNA TGTGCCAGCACCTCAACCCCGGGGCAGCCCCAGCATTTT. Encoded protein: CASTSTPGQPQHF.

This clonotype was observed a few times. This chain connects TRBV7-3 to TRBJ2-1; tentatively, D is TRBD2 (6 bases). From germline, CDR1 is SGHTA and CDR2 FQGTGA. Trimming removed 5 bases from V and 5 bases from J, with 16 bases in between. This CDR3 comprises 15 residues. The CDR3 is CASSPPGGIHNEQFF. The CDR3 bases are TGTGCCAGCAGCCCCCCTGGAGGGATTCACAATGAGCAGTTCTTC.

The CDR3 DNA sequence: TGTGCCAGCAGCGTTGCAGGGGCGGTCAATCAGCCCCAGCATTTT. Translated, it gives CASSVAGAVNQPQHF. The chain carries TRBV9 and TRBJ1-5; weak D call: TRBD1 (6 bases). This CDR3 has 15 amino acids. Between the trimmed V and J ends, which lost 2 bases and 3 bases, there was a span of 12 bases. Germline V gives CDR1 SGDLS, CDR2 YYNGEE.

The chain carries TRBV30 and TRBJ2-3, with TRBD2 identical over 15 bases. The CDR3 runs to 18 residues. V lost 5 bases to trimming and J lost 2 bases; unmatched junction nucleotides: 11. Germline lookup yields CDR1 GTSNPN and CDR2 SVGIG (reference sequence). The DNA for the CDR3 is TGTGCCTGGCTGGGACTAGCGGGGGGCTCGACTTACACAGATACGCAGTATTTT. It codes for CAWLGLAGGSTYTDTQYF. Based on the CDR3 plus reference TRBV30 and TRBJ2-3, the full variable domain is SQTIHQWPATLVQPVGSPLSLECTVEGTSNPNLYWYRQAAGRGLQLLFYSVGIGQISSEVPQNLSASRPQDRQFILSSKKLLLSDSGFYLCAWLGLAGGSTYTDTQYFGPGTRLTVL.

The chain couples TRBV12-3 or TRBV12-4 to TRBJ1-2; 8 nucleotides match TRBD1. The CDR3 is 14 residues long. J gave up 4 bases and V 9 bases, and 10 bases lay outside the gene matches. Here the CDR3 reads CASRRQGTVYGYTF. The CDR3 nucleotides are TGTGCCAGTAGGAGACAGGGGACAGTCTATGGCTACACCTTC.

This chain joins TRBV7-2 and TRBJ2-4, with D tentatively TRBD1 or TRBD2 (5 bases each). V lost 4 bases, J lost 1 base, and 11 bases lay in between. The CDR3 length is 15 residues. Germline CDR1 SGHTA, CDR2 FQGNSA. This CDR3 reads CASSSGWGAKNIQYF. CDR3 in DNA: TGTGCCAGCAGCTCCGGGTGGGGGGCCAAAAACATTCAGTACTTC.

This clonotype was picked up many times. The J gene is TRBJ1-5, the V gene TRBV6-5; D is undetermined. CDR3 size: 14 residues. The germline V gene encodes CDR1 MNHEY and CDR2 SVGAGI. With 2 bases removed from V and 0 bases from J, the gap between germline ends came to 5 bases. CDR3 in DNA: TGTGCCAGCAGTTACAGCGGTAGCAATCAGCCCCAGCATTTT. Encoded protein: CASSYSGSNQPQHF.